Listed below are T cell receptor beta chains from one sample, sequenced in a study. TCRdb re-called the RT-PCR reads with MiXCR, one entry per CDR3 protein. The sample has about 680,000 distinct CDR3 sequences; approximately 14% are singletons. What was sequenced was memory CD4+ T cells from blood. Receptors originate from a female donor in good health, serving as a healthy control. Both conserved end residues are part of each CDR3. The D gene is left open where the match is weak. Clone sizes are given selectively: once, few, many, or a class where the clone is expanded.

v_call,j_call,d_call,clone_size,cdr3_aa,cdr3_nt
TRBV7-7,TRBJ2-2,NA,few,CASSQHEGTGELFF,TGTGCCAGCAGCCAACACGAGGGTACCGGGGAGCTGTTTTTT
TRBV7-9,TRBJ2-7,TRBD2,NA,CASSLKSGLGGYEQYF,TGTGCCAGCAGCTTAAAGTCGGGACTAGGAGGCTACGAGCAGTACTTC
TRBV12-3/TRBV12-4,TRBJ1-2,NA,NA,CASSLPISSGYTF,TGTGCCAGCAGTTTGCCAATTTCTTCTGGCTACACCTTC
TRBV5-6,TRBJ2-5,TRBD2,many,CASSPKPGLAEETQYF,TGTGCCAGCAGCCCTAAACCGGGACTAGCGGAAGAGACCCAGTACTTC
TRBV15,TRBJ1-2,NA,NA,CATSRDEIGGYTF,TGTGCCACCAGCAGAGATGAAATAGGAGGCTACACCTTC
TRBV19,TRBJ2-4,TRBD1,NA,CASSETGPNIQYF,TGTGCCAGTAGCGAGACAGGGCCAAACATTCAGTACTTC
TRBV4-1,TRBJ1-2,TRBD1,many,CASSLDRGSRYGYTF,TGCGCCAGCAGCCTCGACAGGGGGTCTCGCTATGGCTACACCTTC
TRBV28,TRBJ2-3,NA,NA,CASRRGGRWGTDTQYF,TGTGCCAGCAGACGTGGGGGCCGGTGGGGCACAGATACGCAGTATTTT
TRBV6-6,TRBJ1-2,TRBD1,many,CASRNRDRHYGYTF,TGTGCCAGCAGAAACCGGGACAGGCACTATGGCTACACCTTC
TRBV5-1,TRBJ1-5,NA,NA,CASSQGDSDQPQHF,TGCGCCAGCAGCCAAGGCGACAGTGATCAGCCCCAGCATTTT
TRBV6-6,TRBJ1-1,NA,NA,CASSYGQQRDTEAFF,TGTGCCAGCAGTTACGGGCAGCAGAGAGACACTGAAGCTTTCTTT
TRBV20-1,TRBJ1-2,NA,few,CSATNQGRPLNYGYTF,TGCAGTGCTACCAACCAGGGCAGGCCCCTTAACTATGGCTACACCTTC
TRBV5-1,TRBJ2-1,NA,few,CASSLWAGTSYNEQFF,TGCGCCAGCAGCCTTTGGGCAGGGACTTCCTACAATGAGCAGTTCTTC
TRBV12-3/TRBV12-4,TRBJ1-2,NA,few,CASRLDGDYGYTF,TGTGCCAGCAGATTGGACGGCGACTATGGCTACACCTTC
TRBV5-5,TRBJ2-1,TRBD1,many,CASSVGDRPEQFF,TGTGCCAGCAGCGTCGGGGACAGACCTGAGCAGTTCTTC
TRBV10-3,TRBJ2-2,TRBD1,few,CATTRGGQGAAGELFF,TGTGCCACCACCCGAGGCGGACAGGGGGCGGCCGGGGAGCTGTTTTTT
TRBV18,TRBJ1-2,NA,NA,CASSPPGYAYGYTF,TGTGCCAGCTCACCACCGGGGTACGCGTATGGCTACACCTTC
TRBV5-6,TRBJ2-5,TRBD2,many,CASRFLAGPLAGQETQYF,TGTGCCAGCAGGTTTCTAGCGGGACCCCTTGCGGGGCAAGAGACCCAGTACTTC
TRBV7-2,TRBJ2-7,NA,NA,CASSSGRTLTYEQYF,TGTGCCAGCAGCTCCGGACGGACACTAACCTACGAGCAGTACTTC
TRBV7-3,TRBJ1-5,NA,few,CASSLTEYRRTGNQPQHF,TGTGCCAGCAGCTTAACGGAGTATAGAAGAACTGGCAATCAGCCCCAGCATTTT
TRBV18,TRBJ2-1,TRBD1,NA,CASSPRTGRLDEQFF,TGTGCCAGCTCACCCAGGACAGGGAGGCTCGATGAGCAGTTCTTC
TRBV28,TRBJ1-2,TRBD1,few,CASSSPQGGSDGYTF,TGTGCCAGCAGTTCTCCACAGGGGGGGTCGGATGGCTACACCTTC
TRBV18,TRBJ2-3,TRBD2,NA,CASSPSGSGAYLGESTDTQYF,TGTGCCAGCTCACCATCCGGAAGCGGGGCCTACTTAGGGGAGAGCACAGATACGCAGTATTTT
TRBV6-5,TRBJ2-3,NA,NA,CASSYRPPGSTSTDTQYF,TGTGCCAGCAGTTACAGGCCTCCCGGAAGTACTAGCACAGATACGCAGTATTTT
TRBV30,TRBJ2-3,NA,NA,CAWSGEQDWGTDTQYF,TGTGCCTGGAGTGGGGAGCAGGATTGGGGCACAGATACGCAGTATTTT
TRBV27,TRBJ2-1,NA,many,CASSLPDIGAREQFF,TGTGCCAGCAGTTTACCGGACATAGGTGCTAGGGAGCAGTTCTTC
TRBV5-1,TRBJ2-5,TRBD1,NA,CASSAGQGSYETQYF,TGCGCCAGCAGCGCCGGACAGGGCTCGTACGAGACCCAGTACTTC
TRBV11-2,TRBJ1-1,NA,few,CASSPQAKTTEAFF,TGTGCCAGCAGCCCTCAAGCGAAAACCACTGAAGCTTTCTTT
TRBV5-8,TRBJ2-7,TRBD1,few,CASSLQGTGAYEQYF,TGTGCCAGCAGCTTGCAAGGGACAGGGGCCTACGAGCAGTACTTC
TRBV29-1,TRBJ2-7,NA,many,CSVLAGPSYEQYF,TGCAGCGTTCTGGCGGGACCCTCCTACGAGCAGTACTTC
TRBV2,TRBJ2-7,TRBD1,once,CASSNRQGAGQYF,TGTGCCAGCAGTAATCGACAGGGGGCAGGGCAGTACTTC
TRBV20-1,TRBJ2-1,NA,NA,CSAVRREASRYNEQFF,TGCAGTGCTGTACGAAGGGAGGCTAGCCGTTACAATGAGCAGTTCTTC
TRBV7-2,TRBJ2-7,TRBD2,many,CASTPPSGTYEQYF,TGTGCCAGCACCCCCCCTAGCGGCACCTACGAGCAGTACTTC